These T cell receptor beta chains were read from a single sample in a study of T cells in Graves' hyperthyroidism and ophthalmopathy. Using its own MiXCR run on the multiplex PCR reads, TCRdb lists one record per CDR3 protein. Of more than 300,000 distinct CDR3 sequences in the sample, about a sixth were seen once. The sequenced material came from blood. The receptors were gathered from a woman aged 25 to 39 with Graves' hyperthyroidism that later progressed to Graves' ophthalmopathy. Both conserved end residues are part of each CDR3. Fields, in order: CDR3 protein, CDR3 DNA, clone size, D gene, V gene, J gene. A D gene is named only where the DNA matches it firmly. Some rows have no size entry. The others give once, few or many, or a class for an expanded clone.

CASTVTGDASREAFF,TGTGCCAGCACGGTGACAGGGGACGCAAGCCGGGAAGCTTTCTTT,.,TRBD1,TRBV7-2,TRBJ1-1
CASSFFRGNTGELFF,TGTGCCAGCAGCTTCTTCAGGGGCAACACCGGGGAGCTGTTTTTT,few,.,TRBV7-9,TRBJ2-2
CASSDRDTWETEAFF,TGCGCCAGCAGCGATCGGGACACCTGGGAGACTGAAGCTTTCTTT,many,.,TRBV4-1,TRBJ1-1
CASSRGQGMDTQYF,TGTGCCAGTAGTAGAGGACAGGGGATGGATACGCAGTATTTT,.,TRBD1,TRBV19,TRBJ2-3
CSARSAREVNNEQFF,TGCAGTGCTAGATCCGCCAGGGAAGTAAACAATGAGCAGTTCTTC,many,.,TRBV20-1,TRBJ2-1
CASSHLATGTRSERYNEQFF,TGTGCCAGCAGCCATTTAGCCACCGGGACTAGAAGCGAAAGATACAATGAGCAGTTCTTC,few,TRBD2,TRBV14,TRBJ2-1
CASSLGGAEAFF,TGTGCCAGCAGTCTAGGGGGGGCTGAAGCTTTCTTT,many,.,TRBV28,TRBJ1-1
CSASESGTGLFYEQYF,TGCAGTGCTAGCGAATCCGGGACAGGGCTTTTCTACGAGCAGTACTTC,.,TRBD1,TRBV20-1,TRBJ2-7
CASSTPGLAGLSTDTQYF,TGTGCCAGCAGTACACCCGGACTAGCGGGACTTAGCACAGATACGCAGTATTTT,many,TRBD2,TRBV2,TRBJ2-3
CASKTGVGDTQYF,TGTGCCAGTAAAACAGGGGTCGGAGATACGCAGTATTTT,.,TRBD1,TRBV28,TRBJ2-3
CASSWTIGAGEKLFF,TGCGCCAGCAGCTGGACGATAGGGGCAGGAGAAAAACTGTTTTTT,many,.,TRBV5-1,TRBJ1-4
CASSLDMDQPQHF,TGTGCCAGCAGCTTAGATATGGATCAGCCCCAGCATTTT,.,.,TRBV7-2,TRBJ1-5
CASSRGTFEDSEAFF,TGTGCCAGCAGCCGTGGGACATTTGAGGACTCTGAAGCTTTCTTT,few,.,TRBV3-1,TRBJ1-1
CASTGLSGANVLTF,TGTGCCAGTACTGGTCTCTCTGGGGCCAACGTCCTGACTTTC,.,.,TRBV19,TRBJ2-6
CASSPELNYGYTF,TGTGCCAGCTCACCAGAACTAAACTATGGCTACACCTTC,few,.,TRBV18,TRBJ1-2
CASSSIQEDFGYGYTF,TGTGCCAGCAGTAGTATCCAGGAAGATTTCGGCTATGGCTACACCTTC,many,.,TRBV28,TRBJ1-2
CASSSGQWGTDTQYF,TGCGCCAGCAGCTCTGGTCAGTGGGGCACAGATACGCAGTATTTT,few,.,TRBV5-1,TRBJ2-3
CASSEQRGGIETQYF,TGCGCCAGCAGTGAGCAGCGGGGGGGCATTGAGACCCAGTACTTC,few,TRBD2,TRBV10-2,TRBJ2-5
CASSFLHSYEQYF,TGTGCCAGCAGTTTTCTTCACTCCTACGAGCAGTACTTC,many,.,TRBV6-1,TRBJ2-7
CATSLGAGRSSYNEQFF,TGTGCCACCAGCCTCGGGGCGGGCCGAAGCTCCTACAATGAGCAGTTCTTC,once,.,TRBV15,TRBJ2-1
CSVPRGGRIYTDTQYF,TGCAGCGTCCCCCGTGGGGGGAGAATTTATACAGATACGCAGTATTTT,few,.,TRBV29-1,TRBJ2-3
CASSRTGLAGGYQETQYF,TGCGCCAGCAGCCGTACAGGACTAGCGGGGGGCTACCAAGAGACCCAGTACTTC,many,TRBD2,TRBV5-1,TRBJ2-5
CSARRWSDSWTEAFF,TGCAGTGCTAGACGCTGGAGCGATTCATGGACTGAAGCTTTCTTT,.,.,TRBV20-1,TRBJ1-1
CATTTGPDQPQHF,TGTGCCACCACGACAGGGCCGGACCAGCCCCAGCATTTT,many,TRBD1,TRBV6-1,TRBJ1-5
CASSHQTVNQPQHF,TGTGCCAGCAGCCATCAGACTGTTAATCAGCCCCAGCATTTT,many,.,TRBV2,TRBJ1-5
CASSLRTGGYDNEQFF,TGTGCCAGCAGCTTACGGACAGGGGGCTACGACAATGAGCAGTTCTTC,many,TRBD1,TRBV7-9,TRBJ2-1
CASSLKSGGAFF,TGTGCCAGCAGCCTAAAAAGCGGGGGAGCTTTCTTT,.,.,TRBV7-8,TRBJ1-1
CSARTITSSYEQYF,TGCAGTGCCCGGACGATCACTAGCTCCTACGAGCAGTACTTC,.,.,TRBV20-1,TRBJ2-7
CASSESEWRVAGVSEQFF,TGCGCCAGCAGTGAGTCCGAGTGGCGGGTAGCGGGAGTAAGCGAGCAGTTCTTC,many,TRBD2,TRBV10-2,TRBJ2-1
CASSLYQPGQGASAFF,TGTGCCAGCAGCTTATACCAGCCGGGACAGGGGGCGTCGGCTTTCTTT,many,TRBD1,TRBV7-2,TRBJ1-1
CSAHRLAVQETQYF,TGCAGTGCTCACCGACTAGCGGTCCAAGAGACCCAGTACTTC,many,TRBD2,TRBV20-1,TRBJ2-5
CASSGTFVSTEAFF,TGTGCCAGCAGCGGGACTTTCGTTTCAACTGAAGCTTTCTTT,many,.,TRBV2,TRBJ1-1
CSAREGEGDEKLFF,TGCAGTGCTAGAGAGGGGGAGGGAGATGAAAAACTGTTTTTT,many,.,TRBV20-1,TRBJ1-4
CASSPSPGGEETQYF,TGCGCCAGCAGCCCCTCGCCGGGGGGAGAAGAGACCCAGTACTTC,.,TRBD2,TRBV5-1,TRBJ2-5
CASWISGLAVQYF,TGTGCCAGCTGGATTTCGGGACTAGCGGTACAGTACTTC,many,TRBD2,TRBV6-2/TRBV6-3,TRBJ2-5
CASRGREGNEQFF,TGTGCCAGCAGGGGGCGGGAGGGGAATGAGCAGTTCTTC,many,TRBD2,TRBV12-3/TRBV12-4,TRBJ2-1
CSVELSSSNEQFF,TGCAGCGTTGAATTATCTAGCAGCAATGAGCAGTTCTTC,.,.,TRBV29-1,TRBJ2-1
CASSTDRARAYGYTF,TGTGCCAGCAGTACGGACAGGGCGAGGGCCTATGGCTACACCTTC,many,TRBD1,TRBV2,TRBJ1-2
CAGRTSGGNTGELFF,TGTGCCGGACGGACTAGCGGGGGGAATACCGGGGAGCTGTTTTTT,few,TRBD2,TRBV2,TRBJ2-2
CASSPGGTSNHHEQYF,TGTGCCAGCAGTCCGGGGGGGACTAGCAATCACCACGAGCAGTACTTC,.,TRBD2,TRBV28,TRBJ2-7
CASSPLGDYGYTF,TGTGCCAGCAGCCCATTAGGAGATTATGGCTACACCTTC,few,.,TRBV5-5,TRBJ1-2
CASSLRRRHTDTQYF,TGTGCCAGCAGTCTCCGTAGAAGGCACACAGATACGCAGTATTTT,.,.,TRBV28,TRBJ2-3
CASSDRGGSPLHF,TGTGCCAGCAGCGATAGAGGGGGTTCACCCCTCCACTTT,many,.,TRBV3-1,TRBJ1-6
CASSSPPPTDTQYF,TGTGCCAGCAGCTCCCCCCCACCGACGGATACGCAGTATTTT,.,.,TRBV7-9,TRBJ2-3
CSASPGAGAAQPQHF,TGCAGTGCTAGCCCTGGGGCAGGGGCCGCACAGCCCCAGCATTTT,few,.,TRBV20-1,TRBJ1-5
CSAAGLAENTDTQYF,TGCAGTGCTGCAGGACTAGCGGAAAACACAGATACGCAGTATTTT,few,TRBD2,TRBV20-1,TRBJ2-3
CASSLTRTEAFF,TGTGCCAGTAGTCTTACCCGCACTGAAGCTTTCTTT,few,.,TRBV19,TRBJ1-1
CASSYNTQNTEAFF,TGTGCCAGCAGTTATAACACTCAGAACACTGAAGCTTTCTTT,few,.,TRBV6-5,TRBJ1-1
CASSLGDSGRGFPGELFF,TGTGCCAGCAGCTTGGGCGATAGCGGGAGAGGGTTTCCCGGGGAGCTGTTTTTT,.,TRBD2,TRBV7-6,TRBJ2-2
CASTNLQGKKSYEQYF,TGTGCCAGCACCAACTTACAGGGTAAGAAATCCTACGAGCAGTACTTC,few,.,TRBV5-4,TRBJ2-7
CASSLARRGLAAQHTDTQYF,TGTGCCAGCAGTTTAGCGCGGCGGGGTCTAGCGGCTCAACACACAGATACGCAGTATTTT,.,TRBD2,TRBV12-3/TRBV12-4,TRBJ2-3
CASSLGGQGETQYF,TGCGCCAGCAGCTTGGGGGGGCAGGGGGAAACGCAGTATTTT,.,TRBD1,TRBV5-1,TRBJ2-3
CATFPGQDRWGTEAFF,TGTGCCACCTTCCCGGGACAGGACCGATGGGGCACTGAAGCTTTCTTT,many,TRBD1,TRBV10-3,TRBJ1-1